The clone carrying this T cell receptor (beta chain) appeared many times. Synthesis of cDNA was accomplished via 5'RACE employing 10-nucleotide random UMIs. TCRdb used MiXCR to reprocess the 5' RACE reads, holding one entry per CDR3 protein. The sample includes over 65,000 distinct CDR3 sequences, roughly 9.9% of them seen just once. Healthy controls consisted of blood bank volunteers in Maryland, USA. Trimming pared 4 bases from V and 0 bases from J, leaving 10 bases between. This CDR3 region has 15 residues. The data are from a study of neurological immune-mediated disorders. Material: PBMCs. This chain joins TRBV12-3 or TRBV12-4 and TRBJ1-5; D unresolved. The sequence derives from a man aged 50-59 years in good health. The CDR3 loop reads CASSSRPNSNQPQHF. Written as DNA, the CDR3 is TGTGCCAGCAGTTCACGACCCAATAGCAATCAGCCCCAGCATTTT.